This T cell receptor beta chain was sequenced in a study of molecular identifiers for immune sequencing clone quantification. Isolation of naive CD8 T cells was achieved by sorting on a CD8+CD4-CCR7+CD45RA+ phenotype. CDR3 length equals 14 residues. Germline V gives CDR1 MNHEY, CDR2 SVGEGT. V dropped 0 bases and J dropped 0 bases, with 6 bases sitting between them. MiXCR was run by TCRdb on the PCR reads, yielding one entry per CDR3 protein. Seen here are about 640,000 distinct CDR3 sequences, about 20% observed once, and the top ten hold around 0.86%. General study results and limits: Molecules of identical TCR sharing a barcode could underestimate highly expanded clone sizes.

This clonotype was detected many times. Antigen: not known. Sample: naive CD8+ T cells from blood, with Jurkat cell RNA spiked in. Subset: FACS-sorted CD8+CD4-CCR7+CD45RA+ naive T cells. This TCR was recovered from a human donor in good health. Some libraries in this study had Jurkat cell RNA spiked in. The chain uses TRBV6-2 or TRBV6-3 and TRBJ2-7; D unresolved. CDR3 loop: CASSYSVSSYEQYF. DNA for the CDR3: TGTGCCAGCAGTTACTCCGTCAGCTCCTACGAGCAGTACTTC.